This T cell receptor (beta chain) was identified in a study of PD-1 blockade in classical Hodgkin lymphoma. The study's findings and limits: Relative to healthy donors, newly diagnosed patients reportedly had lower baseline TCR diversity, which was reported as lower still in relapsed/refractory patients. Some patients began nivolumab under 1 year after ASCT. These patients were excluded from later analyses. TCR diversity in CD4+, not CD8+, cells rose significantly by C4D1.

Germline trimming cut 2 bases from V and 4 bases from J; bases unmatched to any gene: 2. Per the germline V gene, CDR1 is MDHEN and CDR2 is SYDVKM. There are 14 residues in the CDR3. As concerns this clone: Its antigen is unknown.

Method: immunoSEQ multiplex PCR; TCRdb's copy keeps in-frame clones and lacks some. The sample lists some 48,000 clones; more than 75% were seen once. Regarding time point: cycle 4 day 1 (C4D1), after around six weeks of nivolumab. With no exception, relapse followed autologous stem cell transplantation in all patients, and brentuximab vedotin exposure varied. Patients showed best responses of complete response, partial response or progressive disease. The TCR sequence derives from a human donor with classical Hodgkin lymphoma. The chain carries TRBV28 and TRBJ1-5; TRBD1 matches at 7 bases. This material consisted of peripheral blood mononuclear cells (PBMCs), taken before the fourth cycle of nivolumab. In DNA, the CDR3 is TGTGCCAGCAGTTTAGGCAGGGGGAATCAGCCCCAGCATTTT. It codes for CASSLGRGNQPQHF.